Sequencing of this TCR beta chain was carried out in a study of cytomegalovirus exposure and HLA in healthy donors (dated by TCRdb to 2017 to 2019). As for the study more broadly: A later analysis indicated that the 110 or so validation repertoires were generated on the platform also employed for the roughly 730 repertoires of the first cohort. The aim of the study was to test whether cataloging public T cell receptors could identify signatures of past pathogen exposure. Along with the roughly 670-subject first cohort, a separate validation cohort of more than 90 different subjects was used. To predict cytomegalovirus infection status, the study combined high-throughput TCR immunosequencing, statistical association of individual TCRs with disease status, and machine learning. On the study overall, not on this receptor specifically: Of the cluster scores, approximately 95% were above 0 in a later analysis, which found that TCRs clustered in the first cohort also tended to co-occur in the 120 or so validation repertoires. While some public TCRs were present in many individuals, most TCR sequences turned up only very rarely across donors. In the study, 150 to 200 TCR beta chains were listed as associated with cytomegalovirus. A few of the identified cytomegalovirus-associated TCR beta chains were confirmed in vitro to be specific for cytomegalovirus antigens. The classifier was reported to diagnose cytomegalovirus status with high specificity and sensitivity in both the original and validation cohorts. All 120 or so repertoires were used to score co-occurrence in the validation cohort in a later analysis, because that analysis had no HLA typing for the cohort. The authors suggested that the approach could potentially be generalized to other disease states and immunological phenotypes.

The library came from the immunoSEQ multiplex PCR assay. Per the original workflow: A statistical classification framework was built to diagnose cytomegalovirus status from the catalog of TCR beta chain sequences. Drawn from immuneACCESS, this table holds only the in-frame rearrangements with V and J called that TCRdb kept. Clones are partly lost; checked studies trace under half to an unresolved V gene and leave the rest unexplained. The V and J calls and the clone size are those of that table, but D and trimming were determined from the DNA. For this sample the table gives 140,000 or so clones, of which over 80% were detected only once. Over 5% of the sample is taken by the ten largest. To note about this clone: Its specific antigen is unknown. One base away there is no much larger clone; base qualities are not given.

There are 15 amino acids in the CDR3, from cysteine to phenylalanine inclusive. Of all the DNA, just the CDR3 is kept, 45 bases in frame from base 1. CDR1 and CDR2 are drawn from the germline V gene (reference sequence): MNHEY, SMNVEV. The V and J ends are trimmed by 3 bases and 5 bases, leaving 15 bases between them. The donors belonged to the validation cohort of 120 subjects, which was separate from the roughly 700-subject first cohort. This TCR derives from a woman in her twenties or thirties in good health and CMV-seropositive. Sample: PBMCs. This receptor chain uses TRBV27 and TRBJ2-3; possibly the D gene is TRBD2, per 6 matching bases. CDR3 sequence: CASSFMRPGVDTQYF. The bases are TGTGCCAGCAGTTTTATGCGGCCGGGGGTAGATACGCAGTATTTT.